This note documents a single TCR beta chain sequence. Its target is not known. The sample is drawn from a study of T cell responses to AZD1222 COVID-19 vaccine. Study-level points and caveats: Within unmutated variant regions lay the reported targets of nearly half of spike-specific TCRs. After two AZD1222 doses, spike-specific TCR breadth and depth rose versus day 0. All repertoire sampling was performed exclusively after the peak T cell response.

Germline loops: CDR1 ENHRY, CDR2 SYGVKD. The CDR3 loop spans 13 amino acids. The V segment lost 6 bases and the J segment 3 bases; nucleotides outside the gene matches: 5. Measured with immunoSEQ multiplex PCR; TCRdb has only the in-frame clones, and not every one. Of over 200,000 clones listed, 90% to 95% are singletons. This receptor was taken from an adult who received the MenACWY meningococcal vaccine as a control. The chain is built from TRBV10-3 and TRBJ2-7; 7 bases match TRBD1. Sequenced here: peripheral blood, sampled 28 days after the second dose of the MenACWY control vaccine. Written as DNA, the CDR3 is TGTGCCATCAGGGGGACAGAGAGCTACGAGCAGTACTTC. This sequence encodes CAIRGTESYEQYF.